The 28 T cell receptor beta chains in this list originate from one sample, sequenced in a study of T cell repertoires in cytomegalovirus infection. TCRdb re-derived calls from the reads in MiXCR, one entry per CDR3 protein. The profile shows about 570,000 distinct CDR3 sequences, around two fifths of them singletons. No antigen has been identified for these receptors. Sequenced material: cultured PBMCs, taken from culture after CMV antigen stimulation. The receptors originated from a human donor in good health (CMV status not recorded). Some clones in this sample may be carry-over from other donors' samples.

CDR3: CASSRRTITNQPQHF. In nucleotides, the CDR3 is TGTGCCAGCAGTCGCCGCACAATAACTAATCAGCCCCAGCATTTT. This chain joins TRBV28 and TRBJ1-5; D is undetermined. CDR3 length equals 15 residues. Trimming pared 5 bases from V and 4 bases from J, leaving 15 bases between. CDR1 MDHEN and CDR2 SYDVKM come from the germline V gene.

This clonotype was picked up one time. The J gene is TRBJ2-7, the V gene TRBV12-3 or TRBV12-4; D possibly corresponds to TRBD2 (6 bases). Between the trimmed V and J ends, which lost 7 bases and 1 base, there was a span of 14 bases. The CDR3 loop spans 14 amino acids. The CDR3 DNA reads TGTGCCAGCACCAGAGGGGAGGATTCCTACGAGCAGTACTTC. Protein: CASTRGEDSYEQYF.

The CDR3 coding sequence is TGTGCCAGCAGCTACCCGGACAGGTGGGAGACCCAGTACTTC. This translates into CASSYPDRWETQYF. V is TRBV7-9 and J is TRBJ2-5, with TRBD1 matching 7 bases. The trim removed 4 bases at V and 5 bases at J, leaving 7 bases unmatched. This CDR3 has 14 amino acids. The germline V gene has CDR1 SEHNR and CDR2 FQNEAQ (reference sequence).

This clonotype has at least ten counts. The V and J genes are TRBV12-3 or TRBV12-4 and TRBJ2-7, with D maybe TRBD2 (5 bases). The CDR3 is made up of 15 amino acids. Trimming cost V 1 base and J 6 bases, with 16 bases left between them. CDR3 region: CASSLGWPSLGEQYF. CDR3 in DNA: TGTGCCAGCAGTTTAGGTTGGCCTAGCCTAGGCGAGCAGTACTTC.

The chain is built from TRBV30 and TRBJ1-6; TRBD1 is a possible D gene (6 bases). The CDR3 is 15 residues long. The V and J ends lost 5 bases and 7 bases respectively, with 18 bases between them. The germline CDR1 and CDR2 sequences are GTSNPN and SVGIG (reference sequence). Written as DNA, the CDR3 is TGTGCCTGGGGGGGCCTTTGGCAGCTAAATTCACCCCTCCACTTT. Encoded protein: CAWGGLWQLNSPLHF.

The chain links TRBV6-1 to TRBJ1-4; 8 bases are shared with TRBD1. The germline gives CDR1 MNHNS, CDR2 SASEGT. The ends lost 8 bases at V and 8 bases at J; junction bases unmatched: 7. This CDR3 comprises 13 residues. The CDR3 is CASHQPGGEKLFF. In DNA form, the CDR3 reads TGTGCCAGCCACCAGCCAGGGGGCGAAAAACTGTTTTTT.

The chain carries TRBV5-1 and TRBJ2-7, with TRBD1 matching 9 bases. Trimming cost V 1 base and J 5 bases; bases outside gene matches: 4. Germline V gives CDR1 SGHRS, CDR2 YFSETQ. CDR3 length: 14 residues. The CDR3 spells CASSLLDRGHEQYF. Here the CDR3 DNA reads TGCGCCAGCAGCTTGTTGGACAGGGGTCACGAGCAGTACTTC.

The sample holds one count of this clonotype. The chain links TRBV4-1 to TRBJ2-4, with 8 positions matching TRBD2. V was pared by 1 base and J by 3 bases, with 8 bases of the junction left unmatched. The CDR3 is made up of 17 amino acids. The germline gives CDR1 MGHRA, CDR2 YSYEKL. CDR3 bases: TGCGCCAGCAGCCAAGTCTTCCGGGAGGGTAACAAAAACATTCAGTACTTC. Translation gives CASSQVFREGNKNIQYF.

The V and J genes are TRBV15 and TRBJ1-1, with D tentatively TRBD1 (5 bases). V was trimmed by 1 base and J by 5 bases, leaving 17 bases between them. This CDR3 has 16 amino acids. Germline CDR1 is LNHNV and CDR2 is YYDKDF (reference sequence). In DNA, the CDR3 is TGTGCCACCAGCAGAGGCTCAAACTCGGGGGAGACTGAAGCTTTCTTT. It encodes CATSRGSNSGETEAFF.

This clonotype was seen a handful of times. V gene TRBV10-3 combines with J gene TRBJ2-7; no firm D call. The V and J ends lost 1 base and 4 bases respectively, with 11 bases between them. The germline gives CDR1 ENHRY, CDR2 SYGVKD. The CDR3 extends over 14 amino acids. CDR3: CAISELDRAYEQYF. The CDR3 DNA is TGTGCCATCAGTGAGTTGGATAGGGCGTACGAGCAGTACTTC.

The V and J genes are TRBV10-3 and TRBJ1-6; TRBD1 might be the D (5 bases). The CDR3 contains 14 residues. Per germline, CDR1 ENHRY and CDR2 SYGVKD. The V end lost 4 bases, the J end lost 3 bases, and 7 bases lay between the germline ends. This CDR3 is CAISGTNYNSPLHF. As DNA, the CDR3 is TGTGCCATCAGTGGGACAAACTATAATTCACCCCTCCACTTT.

V gene TRBV9 combines with J gene TRBJ1-5, with 7 bases aligning to TRBD1. The CDR3 totals 14 residues. Trimming removed 3 bases from V and 6 bases from J; junction bases left unmatched: 6. The V gene's germline CDR1 is SGDLS and CDR2 YYNGEE. The CDR3 loop is CASSAHTGVQPQHF. The CDR3 DNA reads TGTGCCAGCAGCGCCCACACAGGGGTTCAGCCCCAGCATTTT.

The chain employs TRBV27 and TRBJ2-3; D is perhaps TRBD1 or TRBD2 (5 bases each). This CDR3 spans 16 amino acids. V lost 2 bases and J 0 bases, leaving 12 bases between the germline ends. CDR1 is MNHEY, CDR2 SMNVEV, per germline (reference sequence). CDR3 DNA: TGTGCCAGCAGTTTACTGAGGGGCTCTAGCACAGATACGCAGTATTTT. Translating gives CASSLLRGSSTDTQYF.

The rearrangement links TRBV27 to TRBJ2-1; maybe TRBD2 (6 bases). This CDR3 has 16 amino acids. V was clipped by 3 bases and J by 0 bases, with 12 bases between them. CDR1 and CDR2 from the germline V gene are MNHEY and SMNVEV (reference sequence). CDR3 in amino acids: CASSLVAVYSYNEQFF. DNA for the CDR3: TGTGCCAGCAGTTTGGTAGCGGTCTACTCCTACAATGAGCAGTTCTTC.

This chain joins TRBV12-5 and TRBJ2-5; possibly TRBD2 for D (7 bases). Germline V gives CDR1 LGHNT, CDR2 FRNRAP. The CDR3 is 14 residues long. V was pared by 8 bases and J by 5 bases, with 18 bases between. The CDR3 DNA follows: TGTGCTAGTACCTGGGGAGGGGGAGGCGAGACCCAGTACTTC. Its protein is CASTWGGGGETQYF.

The chain has TRBV18 and TRBJ2-1; D is ambiguous. V was shortened by 0 bases and J by 0 bases, with 15 bases between the two germline ends. The CDR3 contains 18 residues. Germline CDR1 KGHSH, CDR2 LQKENI. CDR3 nucleotide sequence: TGTGCCAGCTCACCACCGCGGTTTGTCCCTAGCTCCTACAATGAGCAGTTCTTC. Its protein is CASSPPRFVPSSYNEQFF. Full variable domain (rest looked up from reference TRBV18 and TRBJ2-1): NAGVMQNPRHLVRRRGQEARLRCSPMKGHSHVYWYRQLPEEGLKFMVYLQKENIIDESGMPKERFSAEFPKEGPSILRIQQVVRGDSAAYFCASSPPRFVPSSYNEQFFGPGTRLTVL.

The CDR3 nucleotides are TGTGCCAGCAGCCCCCACTCCTTAACGGGTCCGCGAAACACCATATATTTT. It codes for CASSPHSLTGPRNTIYF. The chain recombines TRBV7-6 with TRBJ1-3, with D uncertain. Germline loops: CDR1 SGHVS, CDR2 FNYEAQ. This CDR3 spans 17 amino acids. Between the trimmed V and J ends, which lost 5 bases and 5 bases, there was a span of 22 bases.

The chain carries TRBV6-6 and TRBJ2-5; 9 bases are shared with TRBD1. The CDR3 covers 15 residues. V shed 5 bases and J 7 bases; nucleotides not matched to a gene: 11. The germline V gene has CDR1 MNHNY and CDR2 SVGAGI (reference sequence). The CDR3, as DNA: TGTGCCAGCAGTCGTGACAGGGGGGGATATGGGACCCAGTACTTC. It translates to CASSRDRGGYGTQYF.

This clonotype was recorded a few times. The rearrangement links TRBV28 to TRBJ1-2; a weak D match, TRBD1 (6 bases). CDR1 is MDHEN and CDR2 is SYDVKM in the germline V gene. V was trimmed by 6 bases and J by 7 bases, leaving 33 bases between them. This CDR3 region has 19 residues. CDR3 loop: CASSPADMYKGEGIGGYTF. The CDR3 DNA sequence: TGTGCCAGCAGCCCGGCGGATATGTATAAGGGGGAGGGAATAGGTGGCTACACCTTC.

The genes are TRBV20-1 and TRBJ2-2; weak D call: TRBD1 (6 bases). The CDR3 is made up of 15 amino acids. Between the trimmed V and J ends, which lost 1 base and 3 bases, there was a span of 12 bases. Per the germline V gene, CDR1 is DFQATT and CDR2 is SNEGSKA (reference sequence). CDR3 sequence: CSARARTAYTGELFF. The CDR3 bases are TGCAGTGCTAGAGCGCGGACAGCGTACACCGGGGAGCTGTTTTTT.

The chain links TRBV6-2 or TRBV6-3 to TRBJ2-1; tentatively, D is TRBD2 (5 bases). V was shortened by 6 bases and J by 5 bases, with 17 bases between the two germline ends. The CDR3 spans 15 residues. The germline gives CDR1 MNHEY, CDR2 SVGEGT. The DNA for the CDR3 is TGTGCCAGCAGAAAGGGAGCCCAAAACGACAATGAGCAGTTCTTC. Its translation is CASRKGAQNDNEQFF.

The chain combines TRBV11-3 with TRBJ2-5; 7 bases line up with TRBD1. There are 13 residues in the CDR3. V lost 3 bases to trimming and J lost 5 bases; unmatched junction nucleotides: 3. Germline V lookup: CDR1 SGHNT, CDR2 YENEEA. In DNA, the CDR3 is TGTGCCAGCAGCTTGACAGGGTCGGAGACCCAGTACTTC. Translation gives CASSLTGSETQYF.

CDR3 DNA sequence: TGCGCCAGCAGCTCGGGAGGGACCGCGGGACAGAATACCCAGTACTTC. It is translated as CASSSGGTAGQNTQYF. The J gene is TRBJ2-5, the V gene TRBV5-1; possibly TRBD2 for D (8 bases). Germline-derived CDR1 and CDR2 are SGHRS and YFSETQ. V lost 3 bases, J lost 8 bases, and 23 bases lay in between. This CDR3 has 16 amino acids. The full variable domain, completed using reference TRBV5-1 and TRBJ2-5, is KAGVTQTPRYLIKTRGQQVTLSCSPISGHRSVSWYQQTPGQGLQFLFEYFSETQRNKGNFPGRFSGRQFSNSRSEMNVSTLELGDSALYLCASSSGGTAGQNTQYFGPGTRLLVL.

V gene TRBV7-6 combines with J gene TRBJ1-2; the D gene is possibly TRBD1 (5 bases). In germline, CDR1 is SGHVS, CDR2 FNYEAQ. This CDR3 is 15 amino acids long. Trimming shortened V by 0 bases and J by 2 bases, and 10 bases separated the two germline ends. For the CDR3, the DNA is TGTGCCAGCAGCTTAGCGGGGCACTCAAACTATGGCTACACCTTC. Translated: CASSLAGHSNYGYTF.

This chain uses TRBV12-3 or TRBV12-4 with TRBJ1-5; 8 nucleotides align to TRBD1. The CDR3 extends over 18 amino acids. Unmatched junction bases numbered 15, after V lost 3 bases and J lost 5 bases. The CDR3 is CASSLVRGQEGTDQPQHF. In nucleotides, the CDR3 is TGTGCCAGCAGTTTGGTGCGGGGACAGGAGGGGACAGATCAGCCCCAGCATTTT.

This clonotype was seen many times. The rearrangement joins TRBV7-6 to TRBJ1-6; perhaps TRBD1 as D (5 bases). The germline V gene encodes CDR1 SGHVS and CDR2 FNYEAQ. Deletions cut 0 bases from V and 7 bases from J, with 16 bases between. The CDR3 covers 17 residues. This CDR3 is CASSLARAGVGNSPLHF. CDR3 DNA: TGTGCCAGCAGCTTAGCGCGGGCGGGGGTGGGAAATTCACCCCTCCACTTT.

This chain connects TRBV19 to TRBJ1-5; 7 bases fit TRBD1. The CDR3 contains 15 residues. Per germline, CDR1 LNHDA and CDR2 SQIVND (reference sequence). With V trimmed by 4 bases and J by 2 bases, 5 bases remained unmatched. CDR3 protein: CASSTLDRGNQPQHF. CDR3 sequence (DNA): TGTGCCAGTAGTACCCTCGACAGGGGCAATCAGCCCCAGCATTTT.

This chain uses TRBV7-2 with TRBJ2-7; tentative D call: TRBD1 (5 bases). In germline, CDR1 is SGHTA, CDR2 FQGNSA. V lost 8 bases, J lost 1 base, and 18 bases lay in between. The CDR3 sequence is 15 residues long. CDR3 nucleotide sequence: TGTGCCAGCTCCCCACAGGCGTCGAGGTCCTACGAGCAGTACTTC. The encoded protein is CASSPQASRSYEQYF.